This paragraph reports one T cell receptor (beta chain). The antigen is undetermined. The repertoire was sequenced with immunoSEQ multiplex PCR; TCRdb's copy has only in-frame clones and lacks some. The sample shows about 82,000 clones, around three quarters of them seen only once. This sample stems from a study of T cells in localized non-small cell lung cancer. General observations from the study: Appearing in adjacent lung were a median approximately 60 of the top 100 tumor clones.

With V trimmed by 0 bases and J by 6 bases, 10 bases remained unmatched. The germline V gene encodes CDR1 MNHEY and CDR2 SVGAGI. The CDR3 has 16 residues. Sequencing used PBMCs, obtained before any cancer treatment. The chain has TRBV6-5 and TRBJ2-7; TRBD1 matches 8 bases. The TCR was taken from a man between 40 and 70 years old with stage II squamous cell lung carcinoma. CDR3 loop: CASSYSGRGLSGEQYF. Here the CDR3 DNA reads TGTGCCAGCAGTTACTCGGGCAGGGGGCTTAGTGGCGAGCAGTACTTC.